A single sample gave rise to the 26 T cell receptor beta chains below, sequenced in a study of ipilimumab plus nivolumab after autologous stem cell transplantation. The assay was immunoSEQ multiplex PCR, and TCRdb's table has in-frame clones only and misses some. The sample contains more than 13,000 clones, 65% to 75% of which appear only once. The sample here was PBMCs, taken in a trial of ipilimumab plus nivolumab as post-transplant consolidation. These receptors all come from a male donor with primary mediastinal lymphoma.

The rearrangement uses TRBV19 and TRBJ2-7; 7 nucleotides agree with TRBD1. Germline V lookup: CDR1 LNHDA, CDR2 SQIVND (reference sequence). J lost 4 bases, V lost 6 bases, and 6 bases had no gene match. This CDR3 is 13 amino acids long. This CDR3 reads CASSRGGQYEQYF. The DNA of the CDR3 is TGTGCCAGTAGCAGAGGGGGCCAATACGAGCAGTACTTC.

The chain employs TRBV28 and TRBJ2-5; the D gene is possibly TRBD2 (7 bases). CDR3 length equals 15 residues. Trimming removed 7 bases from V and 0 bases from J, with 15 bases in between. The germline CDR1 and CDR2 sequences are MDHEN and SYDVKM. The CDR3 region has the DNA TGTGCCAGCAAAGAGGGGGGGGACTACCAAGAGACCCAGTACTTC. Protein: CASKEGGDYQETQYF.

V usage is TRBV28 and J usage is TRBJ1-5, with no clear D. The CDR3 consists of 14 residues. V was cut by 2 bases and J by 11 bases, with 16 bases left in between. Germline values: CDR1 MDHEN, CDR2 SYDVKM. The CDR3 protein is CASSLGGVRSSQHF. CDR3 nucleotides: TGTGCCAGCAGTTTAGGTGGGGTTAGGAGTTCCCAGCATTTT.

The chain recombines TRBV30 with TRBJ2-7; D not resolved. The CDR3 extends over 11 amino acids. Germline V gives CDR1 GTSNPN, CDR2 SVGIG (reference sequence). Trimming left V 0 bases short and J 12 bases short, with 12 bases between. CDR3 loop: CAWSVGGRGYF. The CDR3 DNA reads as TGTGCCTGGAGTGTAGGTGGGCGTGGGTACTTC.

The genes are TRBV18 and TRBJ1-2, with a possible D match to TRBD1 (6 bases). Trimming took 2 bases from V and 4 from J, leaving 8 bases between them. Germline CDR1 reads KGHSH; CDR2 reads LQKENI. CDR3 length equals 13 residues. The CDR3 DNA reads TGTGCCAGCTCACCAGTACAGGGCTATGGCTACACCTTC. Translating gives CASSPVQGYGYTF.

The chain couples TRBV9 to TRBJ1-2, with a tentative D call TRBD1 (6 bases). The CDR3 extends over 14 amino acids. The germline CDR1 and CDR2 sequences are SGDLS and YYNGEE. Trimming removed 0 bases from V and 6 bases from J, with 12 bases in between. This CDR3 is CASSVGGAWDGYTF. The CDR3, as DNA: TGTGCCAGCAGCGTAGGGGGGGCCTGGGATGGCTACACCTTC.

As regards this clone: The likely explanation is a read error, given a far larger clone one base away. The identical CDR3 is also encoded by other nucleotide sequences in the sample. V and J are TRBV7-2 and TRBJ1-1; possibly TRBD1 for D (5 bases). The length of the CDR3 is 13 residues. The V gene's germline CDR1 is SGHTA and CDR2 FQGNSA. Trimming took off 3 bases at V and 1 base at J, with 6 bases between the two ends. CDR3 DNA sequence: TGTGCCAGCAGCTTTCAGGGGAACACTGAAGCTTTCTTT. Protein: CASSFQGNTEAFF.

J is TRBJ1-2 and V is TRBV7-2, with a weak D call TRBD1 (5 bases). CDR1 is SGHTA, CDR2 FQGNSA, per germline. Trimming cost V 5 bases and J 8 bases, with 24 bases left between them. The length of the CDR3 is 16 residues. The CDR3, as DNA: TGTGCCAGCAGCCGCGGGACGGGGACCCTAGGGGTAGGCTACACCTTC. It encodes CASSRGTGTLGVGYTF. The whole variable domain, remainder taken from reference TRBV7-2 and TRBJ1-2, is GAGVSQSPSNKVTEKGKDVELRCDPISGHTALYWYRQSLGQGLEFLIYFQGNSAPDKSGLPSDRFSAERTGGSVSTLTIQRTQQEDSAVYLCASSRGTGTLGVGYTFGSGTRLTVV.

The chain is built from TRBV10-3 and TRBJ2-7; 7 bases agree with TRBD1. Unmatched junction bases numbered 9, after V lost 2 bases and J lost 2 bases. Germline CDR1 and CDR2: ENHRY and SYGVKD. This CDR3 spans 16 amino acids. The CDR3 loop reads CAISESRQGRTYEQYF. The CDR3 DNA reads TGTGCCATCAGTGAGAGCCGACAGGGAAGAACCTACGAGCAGTACTTC.

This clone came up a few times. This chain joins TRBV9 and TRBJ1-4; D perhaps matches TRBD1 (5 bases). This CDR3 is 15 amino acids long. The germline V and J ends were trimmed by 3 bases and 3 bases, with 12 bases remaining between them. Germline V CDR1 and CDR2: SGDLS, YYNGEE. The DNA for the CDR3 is TGTGCCAGCAGCGCAACGGGGGAGGCTAATGAAAAACTGTTTTTT. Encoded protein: CASSATGEANEKLFF. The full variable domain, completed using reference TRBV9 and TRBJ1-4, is DSGVTQTPKHLITATGQRVTLRCSPRSGDLSVYWYQQSLDQGLQFLIQYYNGEERAKGNILERFSAQQFPDLHSELNLSSLELGDSALYFCASSATGEANEKLFFGSGTQLSVL.

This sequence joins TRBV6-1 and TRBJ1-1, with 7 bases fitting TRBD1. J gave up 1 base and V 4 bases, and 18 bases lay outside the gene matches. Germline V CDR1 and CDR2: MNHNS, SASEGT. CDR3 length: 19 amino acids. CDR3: CASSGVGGRMPLSNTEAFF. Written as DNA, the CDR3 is TGTGCCAGCAGTGGAGTAGGGGGCAGGATGCCTCTGTCGAACACTGAAGCTTTCTTT.

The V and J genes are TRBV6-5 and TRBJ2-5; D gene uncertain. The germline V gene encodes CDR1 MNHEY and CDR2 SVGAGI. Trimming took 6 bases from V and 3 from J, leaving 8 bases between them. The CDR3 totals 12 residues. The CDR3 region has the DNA TGTGCCAGCAGCAACGCAGAAGAGACCCAGTACTTC. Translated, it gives CASSNAEETQYF.

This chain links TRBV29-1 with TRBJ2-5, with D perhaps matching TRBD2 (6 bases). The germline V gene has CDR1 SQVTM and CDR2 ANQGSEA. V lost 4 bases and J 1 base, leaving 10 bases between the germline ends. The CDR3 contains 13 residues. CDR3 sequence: CSVGVTSQETQYF. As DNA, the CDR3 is TGCAGCGTTGGGGTGACTAGCCAAGAGACCCAGTACTTC.

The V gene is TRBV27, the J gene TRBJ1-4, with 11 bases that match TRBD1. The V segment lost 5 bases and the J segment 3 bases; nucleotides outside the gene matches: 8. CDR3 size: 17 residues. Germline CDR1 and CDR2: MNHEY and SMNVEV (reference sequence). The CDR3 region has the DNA TGTGCCAGCAGTCCTCGGACAGGGGGCTGGTCTAATGAAAAACTGTTTTTT. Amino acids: CASSPRTGGWSNEKLFF.

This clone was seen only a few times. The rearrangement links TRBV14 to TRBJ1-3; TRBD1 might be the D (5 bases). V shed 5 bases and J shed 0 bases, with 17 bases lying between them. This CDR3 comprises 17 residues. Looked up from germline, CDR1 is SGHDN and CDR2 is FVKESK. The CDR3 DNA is TGTGCCAGCAGCTCCATCGCCAGGGCGAGCTCTGGAAACACCATATATTTT. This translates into CASSSIARASSGNTIYF.

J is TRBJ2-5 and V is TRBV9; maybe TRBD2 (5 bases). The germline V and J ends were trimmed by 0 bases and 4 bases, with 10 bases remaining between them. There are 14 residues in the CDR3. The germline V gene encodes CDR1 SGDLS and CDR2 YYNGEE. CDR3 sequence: CASSVGTLRETQYF. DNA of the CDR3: TGTGCCAGCAGCGTAGGGACTCTTCGAGAGACCCAGTACTTC.

CDR3 region: CASSIRGFLGTSYEQYF. In DNA, the CDR3 is TGTGCCAGTAGTATACGGGGATTTTTAGGAACCTCCTACGAGCAGTACTTC. The rearrangement links TRBV19 to TRBJ2-5; tentative D call: TRBD2 (5 bases). The J call is in doubt because the DNA end fits TRBJ2-7 better. CDR1 and CDR2 (germline): LNHDA, SQIVND (reference sequence). CDR3 length: 17 amino acids.

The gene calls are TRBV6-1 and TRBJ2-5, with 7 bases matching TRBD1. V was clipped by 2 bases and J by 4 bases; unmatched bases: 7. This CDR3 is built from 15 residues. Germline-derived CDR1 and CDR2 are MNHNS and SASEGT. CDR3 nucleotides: TGTGCCAGCAGTGAAAGAGGGGGCACGGGAGAGACCCAGTACTTC. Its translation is CASSERGGTGETQYF.

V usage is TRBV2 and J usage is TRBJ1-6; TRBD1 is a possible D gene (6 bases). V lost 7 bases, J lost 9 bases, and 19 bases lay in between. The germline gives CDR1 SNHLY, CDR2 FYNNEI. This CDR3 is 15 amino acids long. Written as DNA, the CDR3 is TGTGCCAGCAAATCCGACGAAGGGGGTGGTTCACCCCTCCACTTT. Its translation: CASKSDEGGGSPLHF.

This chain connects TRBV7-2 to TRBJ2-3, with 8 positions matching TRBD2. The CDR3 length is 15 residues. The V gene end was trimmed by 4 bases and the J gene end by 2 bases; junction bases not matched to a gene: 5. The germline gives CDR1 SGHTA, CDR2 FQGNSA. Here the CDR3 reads CASSWKRGYTDTQYF. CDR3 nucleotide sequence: TGTGCCAGCAGCTGGAAGCGGGGGTACACAGATACGCAGTATTTT.

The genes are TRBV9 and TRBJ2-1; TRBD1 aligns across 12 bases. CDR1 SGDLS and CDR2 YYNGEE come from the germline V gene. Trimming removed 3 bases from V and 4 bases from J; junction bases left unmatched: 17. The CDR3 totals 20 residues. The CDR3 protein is CASSAAGTGGWGEAYNEQFF. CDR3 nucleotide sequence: TGTGCCAGCAGCGCGGCCGGGACAGGGGGCTGGGGGGAGGCTTACAATGAGCAGTTCTTC.

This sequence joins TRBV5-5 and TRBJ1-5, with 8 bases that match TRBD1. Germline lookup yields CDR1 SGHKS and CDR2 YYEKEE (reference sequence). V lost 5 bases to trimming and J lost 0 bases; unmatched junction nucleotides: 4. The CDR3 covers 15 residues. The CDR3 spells CASRRDRGSNQPQHF. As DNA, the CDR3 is TGTGCCAGCAGGCGCGACAGGGGTAGCAATCAGCCCCAGCATTTT.

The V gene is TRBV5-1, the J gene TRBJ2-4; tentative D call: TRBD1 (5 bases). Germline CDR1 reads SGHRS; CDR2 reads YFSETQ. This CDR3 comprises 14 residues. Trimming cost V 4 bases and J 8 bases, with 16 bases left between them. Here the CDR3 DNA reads TGCGCCAGCAGCGTGTCAAGGGGCCGGGACATTCAGTACTTC. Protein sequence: CASSVSRGRDIQYF.

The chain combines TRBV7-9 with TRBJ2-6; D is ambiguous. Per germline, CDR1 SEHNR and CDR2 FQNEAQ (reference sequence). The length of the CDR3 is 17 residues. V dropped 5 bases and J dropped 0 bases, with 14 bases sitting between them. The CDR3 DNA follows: TGTGCCAGCAGCCCCACGGTTCGGAGCTCTGGGGCCAACGTCCTGACTTTC. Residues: CASSPTVRSSGANVLTF.

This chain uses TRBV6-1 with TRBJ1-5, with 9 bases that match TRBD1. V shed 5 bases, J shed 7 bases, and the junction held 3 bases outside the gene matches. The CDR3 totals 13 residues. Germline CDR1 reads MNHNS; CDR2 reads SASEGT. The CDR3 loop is CASSRQGEQPQHF. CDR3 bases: TGTGCCAGCAGTCGACAGGGGGAACAGCCCCAGCATTTT.

CDR3 protein: CASSPGGKGRSYNEQFF. CDR3 nucleotide sequence: TGTGCCAGCTCCCCGGGCGGTAAGGGTCGGTCCTACAATGAGCAGTTCTTC. This chain uses TRBV18 with TRBJ2-1; no firm D call. Germline assignment: CDR1 KGHSH and CDR2 LQKENI. This CDR3 contains 17 residues. V was trimmed by 6 bases and J by 1 base, leaving 19 bases between them.